The clone carrying this T cell receptor beta chain has a single count. Into CD45RA+ naive and CD45RA-negative memory subsets, the CD4+ cells were split. V was pared by 0 bases and J by 4 bases, with 6 bases between. Germline loops: CDR1 LGHNT, CDR2 FRNRAP. The CDR3 is made up of 13 amino acids. For each subset, genomic DNA was distributed in equal portions over several immunoSEQ plates. Source study methods: ImmunoSEQ yielded junction-only sequences lacking quality scores, so filtering differed. Repertoires were generated with immunoSEQ multiplex PCR, while TCRdb's copy carries only in-frame clones and drops some. The V and J calls and the clone size are those of that table, but D and trimming were determined from the DNA. The table has approximately 2.4 million clones, 95% seen once. This sample is drawn from a study of shared clonotypes between healthy human individuals.

This chain connects TRBV12-5 to TRBJ1-1, with unresolved D. Sequencing was carried out using naive CD4+ T cells sorted from blood. Subset specified: CD45RA+ positively selected. The TCR sequence derives from a man between 18 and 29 years old in good health. CDR3 region: CASGLVPLTEAFF. In nucleotides, the CDR3 is TGTGCTAGTGGTTTGGTACCCCTCACTGAAGCTTTCTTT.